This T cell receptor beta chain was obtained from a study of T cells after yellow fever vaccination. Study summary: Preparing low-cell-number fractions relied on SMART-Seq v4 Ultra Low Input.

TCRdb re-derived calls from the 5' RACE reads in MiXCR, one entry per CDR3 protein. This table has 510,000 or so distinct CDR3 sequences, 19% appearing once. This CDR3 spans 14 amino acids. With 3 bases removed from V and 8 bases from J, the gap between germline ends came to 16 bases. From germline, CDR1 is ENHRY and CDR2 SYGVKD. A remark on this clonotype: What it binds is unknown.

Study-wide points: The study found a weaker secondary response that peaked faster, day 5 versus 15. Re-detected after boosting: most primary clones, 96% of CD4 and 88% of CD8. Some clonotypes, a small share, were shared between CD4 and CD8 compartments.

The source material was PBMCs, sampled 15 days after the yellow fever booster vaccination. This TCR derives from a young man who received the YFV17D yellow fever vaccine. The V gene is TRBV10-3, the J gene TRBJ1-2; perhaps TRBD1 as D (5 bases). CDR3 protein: CAISETGTGGGYTF. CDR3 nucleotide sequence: TGTGCCATCAGTGAAACAGGAACCGGTGGGGGCTACACCTTC.